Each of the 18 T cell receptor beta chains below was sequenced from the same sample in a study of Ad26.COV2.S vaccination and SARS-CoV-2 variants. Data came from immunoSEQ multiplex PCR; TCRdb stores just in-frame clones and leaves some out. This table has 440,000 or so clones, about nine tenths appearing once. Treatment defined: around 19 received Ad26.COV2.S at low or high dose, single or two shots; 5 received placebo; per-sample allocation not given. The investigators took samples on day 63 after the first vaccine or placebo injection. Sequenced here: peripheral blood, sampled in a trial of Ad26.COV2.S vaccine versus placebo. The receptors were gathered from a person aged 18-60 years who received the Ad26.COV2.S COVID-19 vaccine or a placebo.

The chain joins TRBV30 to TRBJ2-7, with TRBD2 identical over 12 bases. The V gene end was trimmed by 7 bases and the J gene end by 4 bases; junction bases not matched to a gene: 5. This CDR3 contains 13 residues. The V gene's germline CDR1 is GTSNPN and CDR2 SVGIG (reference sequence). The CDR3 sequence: CAYGTSGRYEQYF. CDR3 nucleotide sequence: TGTGCCTATGGGACTAGCGGGCGATACGAGCAGTACTTC.

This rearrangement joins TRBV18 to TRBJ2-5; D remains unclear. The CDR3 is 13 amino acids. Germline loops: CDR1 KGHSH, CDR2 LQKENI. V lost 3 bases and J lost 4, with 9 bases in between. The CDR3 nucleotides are TGTGCCAGCTCACCCCAGACGGGAGAGACCCAGTACTTC. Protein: CASSPQTGETQYF.

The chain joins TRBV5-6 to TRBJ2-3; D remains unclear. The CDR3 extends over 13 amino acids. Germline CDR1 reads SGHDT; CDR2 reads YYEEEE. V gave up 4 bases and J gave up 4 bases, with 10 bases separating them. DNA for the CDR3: TGTGCCAGCAGCCCGGGTGGGGCAGATACGCAGTATTTT. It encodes CASSPGGADTQYF.

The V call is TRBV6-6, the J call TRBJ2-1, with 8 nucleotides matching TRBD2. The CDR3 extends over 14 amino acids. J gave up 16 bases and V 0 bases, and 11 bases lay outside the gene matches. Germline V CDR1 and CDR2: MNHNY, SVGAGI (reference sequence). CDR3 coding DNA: TGTGCCAGCAGTTACTCGAGGGGGACTAGTTCCCCCTTCTTC. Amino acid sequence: CASSYSRGTSSPFF.

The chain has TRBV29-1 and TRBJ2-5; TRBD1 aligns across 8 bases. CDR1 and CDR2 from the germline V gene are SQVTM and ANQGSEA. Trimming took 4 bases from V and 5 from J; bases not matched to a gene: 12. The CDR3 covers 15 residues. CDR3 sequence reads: CSVVPRDRGHETQYF. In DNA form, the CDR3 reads TGCAGCGTTGTCCCACGCGACAGGGGTCATGAGACCCAGTACTTC.

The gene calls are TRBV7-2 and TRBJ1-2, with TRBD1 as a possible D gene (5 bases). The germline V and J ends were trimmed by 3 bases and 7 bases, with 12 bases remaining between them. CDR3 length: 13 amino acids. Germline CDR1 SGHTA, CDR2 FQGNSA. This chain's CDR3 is CASSFGGAGGYTF. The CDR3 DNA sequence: TGTGCCAGCAGCTTCGGAGGGGCGGGTGGCTACACCTTC.

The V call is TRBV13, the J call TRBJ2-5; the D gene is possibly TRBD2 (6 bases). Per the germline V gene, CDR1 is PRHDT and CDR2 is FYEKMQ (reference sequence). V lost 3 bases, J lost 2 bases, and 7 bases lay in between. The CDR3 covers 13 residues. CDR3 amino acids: CASSFAGQETQYF. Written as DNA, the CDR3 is TGTGCCAGCAGCTTTGCGGGACAAGAGACCCAGTACTTC.

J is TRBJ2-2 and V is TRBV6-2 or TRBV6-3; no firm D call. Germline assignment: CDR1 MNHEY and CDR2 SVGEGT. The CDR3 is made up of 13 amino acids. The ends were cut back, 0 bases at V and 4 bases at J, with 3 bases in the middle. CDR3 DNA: TGTGCCAGCAGTTACTCGTTCACCGGGGAGCTGTTTTTT. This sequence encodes CASSYSFTGELFF.

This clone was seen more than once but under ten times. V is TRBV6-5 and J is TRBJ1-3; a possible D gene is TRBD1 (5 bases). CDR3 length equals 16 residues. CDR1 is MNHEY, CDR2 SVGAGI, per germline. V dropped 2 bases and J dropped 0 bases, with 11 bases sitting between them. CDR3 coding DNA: TGTGCCAGCAGTTACGGCCAGGGACCCTCTGGAAACACCATATATTTT. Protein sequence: CASSYGQGPSGNTIYF.

The CDR3 sequence: CASSVLAANTGELFF. The CDR3 DNA is TGTGCCAGCAGCGTTCTTGCGGCGAACACCGGGGAGCTGTTTTTT. The V call is TRBV5-6, the J call TRBJ2-2; D gene unclear. V lost 4 bases and J lost 0, with 10 bases in between. The CDR3 is 15 residues long. The germline CDR1 and CDR2 sequences are SGHDT and YYEEEE.

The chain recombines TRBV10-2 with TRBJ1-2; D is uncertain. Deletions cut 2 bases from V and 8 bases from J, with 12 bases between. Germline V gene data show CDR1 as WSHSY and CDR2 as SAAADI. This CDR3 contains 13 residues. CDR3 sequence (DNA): TGCGCCAGCAGTGAGACAGCTTTGGGAGGCTACACCTTC. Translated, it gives CASSETALGGYTF.

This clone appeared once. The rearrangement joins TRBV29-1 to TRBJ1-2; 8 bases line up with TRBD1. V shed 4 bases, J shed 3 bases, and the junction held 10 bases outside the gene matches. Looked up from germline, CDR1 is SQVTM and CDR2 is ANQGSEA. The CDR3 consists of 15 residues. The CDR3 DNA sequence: TGCAGCGTTGCCTCGGACAGGGAGGAGGACTATGGCTACACCTTC. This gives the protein CSVASDREEDYGYTF.

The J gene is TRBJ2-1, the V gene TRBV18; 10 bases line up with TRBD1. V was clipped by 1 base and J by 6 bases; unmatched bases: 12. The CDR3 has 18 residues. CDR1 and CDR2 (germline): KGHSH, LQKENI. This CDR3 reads CASSPRPRQGARINEQFF. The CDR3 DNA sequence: TGTGCCAGCTCACCACGCCCCAGACAGGGGGCAAGGATCAATGAGCAGTTCTTC. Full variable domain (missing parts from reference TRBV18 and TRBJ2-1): NAGVMQNPRHLVRRRGQEARLRCSPMKGHSHVYWYRQLPEEGLKFMVYLQKENIIDESGMPKERFSAEFPKEGPSILRIQQVVRGDSAAYFCASSPRPRQGARINEQFFGPGTRLTVL.

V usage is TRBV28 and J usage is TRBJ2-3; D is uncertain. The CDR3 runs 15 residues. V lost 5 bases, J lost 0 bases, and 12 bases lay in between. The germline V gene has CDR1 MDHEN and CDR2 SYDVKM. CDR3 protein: CASSPGLSSTDTQYF. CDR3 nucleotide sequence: TGTGCCAGCAGTCCAGGCCTTTCCAGCACAGATACGCAGTATTTT.

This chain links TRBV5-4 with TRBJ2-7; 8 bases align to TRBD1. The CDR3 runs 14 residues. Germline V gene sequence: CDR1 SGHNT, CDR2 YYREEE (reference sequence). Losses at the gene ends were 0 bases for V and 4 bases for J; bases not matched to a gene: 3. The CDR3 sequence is CASSLDRGKYEQYF. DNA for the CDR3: TGTGCCAGCAGCTTGGACAGGGGGAAGTACGAGCAGTACTTC. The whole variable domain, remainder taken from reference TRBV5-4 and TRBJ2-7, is ETGVTQSPTHLIKTRGQQVTLRCSSQSGHNTVSWYQQALGQGPQFIFQYYREEENGRGNFPPRFSGLQFPNYSSELNVNALELDDSALYLCASSLDRGKYEQYFGPGTRLTVT.

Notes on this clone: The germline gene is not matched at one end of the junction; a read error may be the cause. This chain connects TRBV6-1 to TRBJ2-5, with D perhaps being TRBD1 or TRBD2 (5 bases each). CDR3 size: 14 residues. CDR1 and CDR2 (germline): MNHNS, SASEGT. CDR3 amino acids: CASCEAAGKETQYF. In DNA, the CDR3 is TGTGCCAGCTGTGAAGCGGCAGGGAAAGAGACCCAGTACTTC.

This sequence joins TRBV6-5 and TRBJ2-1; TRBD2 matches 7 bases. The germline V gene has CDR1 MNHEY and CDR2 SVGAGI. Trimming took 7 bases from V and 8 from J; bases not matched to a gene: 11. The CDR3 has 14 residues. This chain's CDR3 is CASISSGGGHEQFF. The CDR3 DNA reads TGTGCCAGCATTTCTAGCGGAGGAGGTCATGAGCAGTTCTTC.

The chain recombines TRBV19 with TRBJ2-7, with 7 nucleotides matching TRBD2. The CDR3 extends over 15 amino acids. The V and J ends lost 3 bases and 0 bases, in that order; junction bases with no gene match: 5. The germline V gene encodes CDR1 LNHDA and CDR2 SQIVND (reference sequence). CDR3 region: CASSISGDPSYEQYF. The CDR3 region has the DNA TGTGCCAGTAGTATCAGCGGGGACCCCTCCTACGAGCAGTACTTC.